This is a list of T cell receptor beta chains from one sample in a study of beta chain features in type 1 diabetes. TCRdb's copy holds only in-frame clones and misses some; the assay was immunoSEQ multiplex PCR. The repertoire has 500,000 to 700,000 clones, roughly a sixth of them found once; the top ten carry approximately 0.087%. What was sequenced was naive CD4+ T cells from blood. These receptors originate from a man aged 18 to 35 in good health. The conserved cysteine and the conserved F or W are not part of the CDR3 here. Each record gives: J gene, V gene, CDR3 protein.

j_call: TRBJ2-6; v_call: TRBV28; cdr3_aa: ASSRTRRQGGGPSGANVLT
j_call: TRBJ1-5; v_call: TRBV6-5; cdr3_aa: ASRFSGAQPQH
j_call: TRBJ1-3; v_call: TRBV9; cdr3_aa: ASSVGRLGFSSGNTIY
j_call: TRBJ2-2; v_call: TRBV21-1; cdr3_aa: ASCTSGTNTGELF
j_call: TRBJ2-6; v_call: TRBV11-1; cdr3_aa: ASSRNGGGSGANVLT
j_call: TRBJ2-2; v_call: TRBV10-3; cdr3_aa: AISERTGSGELF
j_call: TRBJ2-3; v_call: TRBV29-1; cdr3_aa: SVELVTRTDTQY
j_call: TRBJ2-4; v_call: TRBV28; cdr3_aa: ASSLLKENIQY
j_call: TRBJ2-3; v_call: TRBV18; cdr3_aa: ASSRVTDTQY
j_call: TRBJ2-3; v_call: TRBV7-3; cdr3_aa: ASSPQLVADTQY
j_call: TRBJ2-7; v_call: TRBV7-2; cdr3_aa: ASSLAGGPDEQY
j_call: TRBJ1-1; v_call: TRBV7-9; cdr3_aa: ASSPGTNTEAF
j_call: TRBJ1-1; v_call: TRBV7-9; cdr3_aa: ASSLGTVMNTEAF
j_call: TRBJ2-1; v_call: TRBV5-4; cdr3_aa: ASSSMTGRNEQF
j_call: TRBJ2-7; v_call: TRBV29-1; cdr3_aa: SVESLVGYEQY
j_call: TRBJ2-7; v_call: TRBV13; cdr3_aa: ASSLGAGAERLYEQY
j_call: TRBJ2-3; v_call: TRBV5-1; cdr3_aa: ASSSRGQGAADTQY
j_call: TRBJ2-1; v_call: TRBV7-9; cdr3_aa: ASSLPSGGSGYNEQF
j_call: TRBJ1-1; v_call: TRBV6-5; cdr3_aa: ASARDSPRNTEAF
j_call: TRBJ2-1; v_call: TRBV7-9; cdr3_aa: ASSSHRGLSYNEQF
j_call: TRBJ1-1; v_call: TRBV6-5; cdr3_aa: ASRGMAEAF
j_call: TRBJ1-1; v_call: TRBV6-4; cdr3_aa: ASTGQGVKGGEAF
j_call: TRBJ1-1; v_call: TRBV28; cdr3_aa: ASRQGGWTEAF
j_call: TRBJ2-1; v_call: TRBV27; cdr3_aa: ASSSGTAFNEQF
j_call: TRBJ1-1; v_call: TRBV7-9; cdr3_aa: ASRPTGGNTEAF
j_call: TRBJ1-1; v_call: TRBV5-1; cdr3_aa: ASSLGGTGPRKGEAF
j_call: TRBJ1-2; v_call: TRBV28; cdr3_aa: ATSGEEVANYGYT
j_call: TRBJ2-7; v_call: TRBV14; cdr3_aa: ASSQVSGDEQY
j_call: TRBJ1-4; v_call: TRBV18; cdr3_aa: ASSPTTGGEKLF
j_call: TRBJ2-1; v_call: TRBV14; cdr3_aa: ASSTPWAGVRQF
j_call: TRBJ1-2; v_call: TRBV7-6; cdr3_aa: ASSLSRDHGYT
j_call: TRBJ2-3; v_call: TRBV18; cdr3_aa: ASSPSRGQGGDTQY
j_call: TRBJ2-7; v_call: TRBV9; cdr3_aa: ASSVGGSQRASYEQY
j_call: TRBJ2-1; v_call: TRBV4-3; cdr3_aa: ASSAYNEQF
j_call: TRBJ2-7; v_call: TRBV20-1; cdr3_aa: SAGGEQY